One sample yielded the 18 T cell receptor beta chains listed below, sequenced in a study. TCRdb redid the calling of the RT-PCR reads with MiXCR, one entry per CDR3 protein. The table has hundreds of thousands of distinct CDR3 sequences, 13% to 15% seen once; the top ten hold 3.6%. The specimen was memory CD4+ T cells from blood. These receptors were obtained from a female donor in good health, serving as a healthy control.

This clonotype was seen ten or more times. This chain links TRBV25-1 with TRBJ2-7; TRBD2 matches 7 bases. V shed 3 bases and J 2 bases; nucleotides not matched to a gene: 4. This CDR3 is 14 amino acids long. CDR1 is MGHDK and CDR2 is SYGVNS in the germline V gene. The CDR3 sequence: CASSDNGRAYEQYF. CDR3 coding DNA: TGTGCCAGCAGTGACAATGGGAGGGCCTACGAGCAGTACTTC.

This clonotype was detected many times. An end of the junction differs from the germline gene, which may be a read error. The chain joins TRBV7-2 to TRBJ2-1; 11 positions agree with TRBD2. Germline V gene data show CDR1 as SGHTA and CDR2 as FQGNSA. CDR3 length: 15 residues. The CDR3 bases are TGCGCCAGCAGCCCACTAGCGGGAGCTTACAATGAGCAGTTCTTC. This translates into CASSPLAGAYNEQFF.

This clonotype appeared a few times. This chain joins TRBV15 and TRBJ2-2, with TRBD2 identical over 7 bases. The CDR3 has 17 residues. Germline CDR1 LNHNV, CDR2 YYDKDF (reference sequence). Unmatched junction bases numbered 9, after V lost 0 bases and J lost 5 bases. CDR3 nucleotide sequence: TGTGCCACCAGCAGAGATATCACGGGAGGATTGACCGGGGAGCTGTTTTTT. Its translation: CATSRDITGGLTGELFF.

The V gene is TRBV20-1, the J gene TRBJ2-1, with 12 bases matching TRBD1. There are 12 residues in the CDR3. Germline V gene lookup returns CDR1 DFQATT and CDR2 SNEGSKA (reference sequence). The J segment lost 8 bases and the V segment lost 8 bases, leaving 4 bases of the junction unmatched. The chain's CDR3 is CSPGQGADEQFF. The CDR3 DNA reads TGCAGTCCGGGACAGGGGGCCGATGAGCAGTTCTTC.

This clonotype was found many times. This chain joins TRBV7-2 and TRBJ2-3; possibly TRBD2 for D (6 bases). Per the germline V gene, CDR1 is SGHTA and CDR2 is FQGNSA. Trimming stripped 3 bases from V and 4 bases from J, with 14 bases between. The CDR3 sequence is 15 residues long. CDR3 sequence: CASSLGRERPDTQYF. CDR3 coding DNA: TGTGCCAGCAGCTTGGGACGGGAGCGGCCAGATACGCAGTATTTT.

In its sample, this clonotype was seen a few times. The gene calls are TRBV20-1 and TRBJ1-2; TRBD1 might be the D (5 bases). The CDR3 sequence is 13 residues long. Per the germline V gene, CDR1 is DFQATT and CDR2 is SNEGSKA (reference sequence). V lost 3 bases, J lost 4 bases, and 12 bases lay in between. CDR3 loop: CSARIGTVYGYTF. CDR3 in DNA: TGCAGTGCTAGGATAGGGACGGTCTATGGCTACACCTTC.

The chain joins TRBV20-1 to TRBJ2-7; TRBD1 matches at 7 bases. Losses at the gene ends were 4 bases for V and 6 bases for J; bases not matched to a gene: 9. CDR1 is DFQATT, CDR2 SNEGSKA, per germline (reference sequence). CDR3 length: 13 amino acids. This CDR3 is CSATTPDRSEQYF. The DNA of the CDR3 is TGCAGTGCTACCACCCCGGACAGGAGCGAGCAGTACTTC.

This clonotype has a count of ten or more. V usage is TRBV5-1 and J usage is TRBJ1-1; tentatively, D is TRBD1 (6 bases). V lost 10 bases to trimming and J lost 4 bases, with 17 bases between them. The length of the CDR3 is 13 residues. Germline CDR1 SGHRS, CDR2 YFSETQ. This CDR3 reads CAGRQDTGTEAFF. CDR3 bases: TGCGCCGGGAGACAGGACACGGGCACTGAAGCTTTCTTT. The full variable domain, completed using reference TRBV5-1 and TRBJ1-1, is KAGVTQTPRYLIKTRGQQVTLSCSPISGHRSVSWYQQTPGQGLQFLFEYFSETQRNKGNFPGRFSGRQFSNSRSEMNVSTLELGDSALYLCAGRQDTGTEAFFGQGTRLTVV.

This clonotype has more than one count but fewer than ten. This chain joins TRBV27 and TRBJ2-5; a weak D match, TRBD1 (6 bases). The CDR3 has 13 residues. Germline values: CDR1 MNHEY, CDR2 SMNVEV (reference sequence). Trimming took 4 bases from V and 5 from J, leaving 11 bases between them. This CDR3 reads CASSWTVRETQYF. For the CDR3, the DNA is TGTGCCAGCAGTTGGACAGTTAGGGAGACCCAGTACTTC.

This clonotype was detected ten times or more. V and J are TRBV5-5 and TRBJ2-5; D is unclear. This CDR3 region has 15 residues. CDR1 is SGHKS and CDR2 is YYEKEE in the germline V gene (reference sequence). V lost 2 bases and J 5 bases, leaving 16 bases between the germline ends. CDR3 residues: CASSFMLRSEETQYF. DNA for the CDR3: TGTGCCAGCAGCTTCATGTTAAGGAGTGAGGAGACCCAGTACTTC.

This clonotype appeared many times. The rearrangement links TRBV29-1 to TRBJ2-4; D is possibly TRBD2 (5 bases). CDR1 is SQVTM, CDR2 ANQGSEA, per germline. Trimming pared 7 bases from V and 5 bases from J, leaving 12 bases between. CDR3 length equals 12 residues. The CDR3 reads CSADGGENIQYF. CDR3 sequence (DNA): TGCAGCGCCGACGGAGGCGAAAACATTCAGTACTTC.

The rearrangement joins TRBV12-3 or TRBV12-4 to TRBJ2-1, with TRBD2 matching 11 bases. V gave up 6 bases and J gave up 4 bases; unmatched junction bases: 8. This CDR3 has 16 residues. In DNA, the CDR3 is TGTGCCAGCAGGGATAGCGGGAGGGGATTTTACAATGAGCAGTTCTTC. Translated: CASRDSGRGFYNEQFF.

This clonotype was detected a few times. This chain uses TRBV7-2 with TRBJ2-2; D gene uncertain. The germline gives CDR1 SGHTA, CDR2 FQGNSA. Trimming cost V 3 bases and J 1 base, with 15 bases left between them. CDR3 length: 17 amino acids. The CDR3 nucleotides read TGTGCCAGCAGCTTTTCCGCGGCCTCGGGGAACACCGGGGAGCTGTTTTTT. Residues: CASSFSAASGNTGELFF. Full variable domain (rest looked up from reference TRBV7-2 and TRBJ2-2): GAGVSQSPSNKVTEKGKDVELRCDPISGHTALYWYRQSLGQGLEFLIYFQGNSAPDKSGLPSDRFSAERTGGSVSTLTIQRTQQEDSAVYLCASSFSAASGNTGELFFGEGSRLTVL.

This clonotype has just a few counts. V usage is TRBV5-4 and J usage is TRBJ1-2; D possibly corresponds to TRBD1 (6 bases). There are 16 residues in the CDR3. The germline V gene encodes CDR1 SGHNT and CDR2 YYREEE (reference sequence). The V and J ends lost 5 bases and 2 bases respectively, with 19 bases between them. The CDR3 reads CASSQDYRASNYGYTF. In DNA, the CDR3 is TGTGCCAGCAGTCAAGATTACAGGGCTAGCAACTATGGCTACACCTTC.

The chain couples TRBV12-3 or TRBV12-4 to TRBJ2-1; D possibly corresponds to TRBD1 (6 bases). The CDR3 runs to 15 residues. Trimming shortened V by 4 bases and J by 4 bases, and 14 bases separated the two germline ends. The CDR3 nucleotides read TGTGCCAGCAGTTCCCGGGACAAGTTATACAATGAGCAGTTCTTC. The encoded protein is CASSSRDKLYNEQFF.

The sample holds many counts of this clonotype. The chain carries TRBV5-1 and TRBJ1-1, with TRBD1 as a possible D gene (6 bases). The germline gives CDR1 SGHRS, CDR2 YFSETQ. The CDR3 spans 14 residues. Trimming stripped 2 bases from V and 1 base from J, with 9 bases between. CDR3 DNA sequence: TGCGCCAGCAGCTTACAGGGTCAGAACACTGAAGCTTTCTTT. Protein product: CASSLQGQNTEAFF.

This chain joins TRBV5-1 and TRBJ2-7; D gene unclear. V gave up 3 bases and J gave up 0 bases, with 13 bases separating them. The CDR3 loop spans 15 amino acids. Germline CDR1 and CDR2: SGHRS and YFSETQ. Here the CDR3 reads CASSSDHGSSYEQYF. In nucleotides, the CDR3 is TGCGCCAGCAGCTCCGACCACGGAAGCTCCTACGAGCAGTACTTC.

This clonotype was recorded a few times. The DNA of the CDR3 is TGTGCCAGTAGCATTACGACAGGGTCGGCTGAAGCTTTCTTT. Protein: CASSITTGSAEAFF. The chain is built from TRBV19 and TRBJ1-1, with TRBD1 matching over 7 bases. The CDR3 runs 14 residues. Germline CDR1 is LNHDA and CDR2 is SQIVND (reference sequence). V dropped 6 bases and J dropped 6; count of bases not matched to a gene: 10.